The sequence of this TCR beta chain was determined in a study of PD-1 blockade in mismatch repair-deficient tumors. Sequencing used immunoSEQ multiplex PCR; TCRdb keeps in-frame clones, though not all of them. The data show roughly 130,000 clones, with 88% seen just once and 12% held by the top ten. As to this clone: Its target is unknown.

CDR1 and CDR2 (germline): SGDLS, YYNGEE. This CDR3 region has 17 residues. V was trimmed by 3 bases and J by 8 bases, leaving 24 bases between them. Study-wide results and limits: Rapid post-treatment expansion, then contraction, generally preceding radiologic response, marked tumor-resident clones.

The sequencing used peripheral blood, collected roughly 67 weeks after starting pembrolizumab. This sequence originates from an adult with mismatch repair-deficient cancer. The chain has TRBV9 and TRBJ2-1; D perhaps matches TRBD2 (8 bases). The CDR3 reads CASSATRGTRMGDEQFF. CDR3 sequence (DNA): TGTGCCAGCAGCGCTACCAGGGGGACTAGGATGGGAGATGAGCAGTTCTTC.